This T cell receptor beta chain was captured in a study of cytomegalovirus exposure and HLA in healthy donors. General observations from the study: Upon later analysis, HLA-associated TCR beta chains proved more clonally expanded than other, equally common chains.

The PCR was carried out with 60 Vbeta primers and 13 Jbeta primers. Assay: immunoSEQ multiplex PCR; the TCRdb copy retains only in-frame clones and omits some. Its table lists some 200,000 clones. Trimming took 2 bases from V and 5 from J, leaving 9 bases between them. This CDR3 contains 13 residues. CDR1 and CDR2 from the germline V gene are SGHVS and FQNEAQ. Points on this clone: The antigen is unknown.

Specimen: PBMCs. This receptor was taken from a girl aged 2 to 9 in good health and CMV-seropositive. The V gene is TRBV7-8, the J gene TRBJ1-1; D not certain. CDR3 protein: CASSLIRATEAFF. Here the CDR3 DNA reads TGTGCCAGCAGCTTAATTCGAGCAACTGAAGCTTTCTTT.